A single sample gave rise to the 30 T cell receptor beta chains below, sequenced in a study of T cell responses to AZD1222 COVID-19 vaccine. Repertoires were generated with immunoSEQ multiplex PCR, while TCRdb's copy carries only in-frame clones and drops some. The repertoire consists of about 25,000 clones, with around 86% occurring once and the leading ten covering 34%. The sequences come from peripheral blood, collected 28 days after the second AZD1222 dose. The receptors derive from an adult who received the AZD1222 COVID-19 vaccine.

This sequence joins TRBV30 and TRBJ2-1, with 9 bases matching TRBD2. Germline V lookup: CDR1 GTSNPN, CDR2 SVGIG (reference sequence). The CDR3 totals 15 residues. The junction had 6 bases not matched to a gene; V was cut back by 0 bases and J by 6 bases. CDR3: CAWSVFAGGPNEQFF. The CDR3 DNA reads TGTGCCTGGAGTGTATTTGCGGGAGGGCCCAATGAGCAGTTCTTC. Using reference TRBV30 and TRBJ2-1 for the parts outside the CDR3, the full variable domain is SQTIHQWPATLVQPVGSPLSLECTVEGTSNPNLYWYRQAAGRGLQLLFYSVGIGQISSEVPQNLSASRPQDRQFILSSKKLLLSDSGFYLCAWSVFAGGPNEQFFGPGTRLTVL.

J is TRBJ2-5 and V is TRBV24-1; D may be TRBD1 (5 bases). The CDR3 contains 15 residues. V lost 5 bases, J lost 1 base, and 13 bases lay in between. The V gene's germline CDR1 is KGHDR and CDR2 SFDVKD. The CDR3 region is CATSAPGRAQETQYF. In DNA, the CDR3 is TGTGCCACCAGTGCCCCGGGCAGGGCCCAAGAGACCCAGTACTTC.

The chain uses TRBV29-1 and TRBJ1-1; D call uncertain. The length of the CDR3 is 10 residues. Germline V CDR1 and CDR2: SQVTM, ANQGSEA. V lost 6 bases to trimming and J lost 6 bases, with 8 bases between them. As DNA, the CDR3 is TGCAGCGTCCTATCGGCTGAAGCTTTCTTT. It codes for CSVLSAEAFF.

V and J are TRBV3-1 (or the pseudogene TRBV3-2) and TRBJ2-6, with 8 nucleotides matching TRBD1. V trimming: 4 bases; J trimming: 0 bases; junction bases outside the gene matches: 5. Germline V lookup: CDR1 LGHDT, CDR2 YNNKEL (reference sequence). The CDR3 is 17 residues long. The CDR3 region is CASSLGQGFSGANVLTF. The CDR3 DNA is TGTGCCAGCAGCCTCGGACAGGGCTTCTCTGGGGCCAACGTCCTGACTTTC.

The chain recombines TRBV2 with TRBJ2-7; D is possibly TRBD1 (6 bases). This CDR3 is 13 amino acids long. Deletions cut 2 bases from V and 1 base from J, with 6 bases between. Germline loops: CDR1 SNHLY, CDR2 FYNNEI. The CDR3 loop is CASSEQGSYEQYF. As DNA, the CDR3 is TGTGCCAGCAGTGAACAGGGGTCCTACGAGCAGTACTTC.

V gene TRBV18 combines with J gene TRBJ2-1; D assignment may be TRBD1 or TRBD2 (5 bases each). CDR1 and CDR2 from the germline V gene are KGHSH and LQKENI. Deletions cut 3 bases from V and 3 bases from J, with 12 bases between. The CDR3 has 15 amino acids. CDR3 sequence reads: CASSPPGTIYNEQFF. As DNA, the CDR3 is TGTGCCAGCTCACCCCCAGGGACCATCTACAATGAGCAGTTCTTC.

The chain joins TRBV2 to TRBJ2-3; D not resolved. From germline, CDR1 is SNHLY and CDR2 FYNNEI. The CDR3 has 12 amino acids. Trimming shortened V by 4 bases and J by 4 bases, and 6 bases separated the two germline ends. CDR3 amino acids: CASSGDADTQYF. The DNA of the CDR3 is TGTGCCAGCAGTGGAGACGCAGATACGCAGTATTTT. Using reference TRBV2 and TRBJ2-3 for the parts outside the CDR3, the full variable domain is EPEVTQTPSHQVTQMGQEVILRCVPISNHLYFYWYRQILGQKVEFLVSFYNNEISEKSEIFDDQFSVERPDGSNFTLKIRSTKLEDSAMYFCASSGDADTQYFGPGTRLTVL.

The chain recombines TRBV29-1 with TRBJ2-5; D gene uncertain. Trimming removed 3 bases at V and 2 bases at J, with 7 bases between. CDR3 length: 12 amino acids. Germline CDR1 and CDR2: SQVTM and ANQGSEA. The CDR3 protein is CSVDLGQETQYF. CDR3 DNA sequence: TGCAGCGTTGACTTGGGTCAAGAGACCCAGTACTTC.

This clone is a singleton in its sample. This chain links TRBV2 with TRBJ2-1; 11 bases are shared with TRBD2. The ends lost 2 bases at V and 9 bases at J; junction bases unmatched: 9. CDR1 is SNHLY, CDR2 FYNNEI, per germline. This CDR3 is 16 amino acids long. The CDR3 DNA reads TGTGCCAGCAGTGAAATTGGGCTAGCGGGAGGTGGTGAGCAGTTCTTC. Protein sequence: CASSEIGLAGGGEQFF.

V usage is TRBV6-2 or TRBV6-3 and J usage is TRBJ2-3; tentative D call: TRBD2 (5 bases). This CDR3 is built from 16 residues. V shed 5 bases and J shed 0 bases, with 15 bases lying between them. Germline loops: CDR1 MNHEY, CDR2 SVGEGT. The CDR3 sequence: CASSRTDRASTDTQYF. The CDR3 DNA follows: TGTGCCAGCAGTCGGACTGACCGTGCTAGCACAGATACGCAGTATTTT.

Written as DNA, the CDR3 is TGTGCCAGCAGCTTCGGGCTTGCGGAAAAACTGTTTTTT. Translated, it gives CASSFGLAEKLFF. The gene calls are TRBV7-9 and TRBJ1-4; no clear D gene. The CDR3 runs 13 residues. Germline V gives CDR1 SEHNR, CDR2 FQNEAQ (reference sequence). V shed 3 bases and J shed 8 bases, with 10 bases lying between them.

V usage is TRBV18 and J usage is TRBJ2-6; D gene unclear. Trimming stripped 3 bases from V and 4 bases from J, with 10 bases between. This CDR3 spans 15 amino acids. The germline V gene encodes CDR1 KGHSH and CDR2 LQKENI. The CDR3 DNA reads as TGTGCCAGCTCACCGACCGGGTCGGGGGCCAACGTCCTGACTTTC. Translating it yields CASSPTGSGANVLTF.

The CDR3 DNA reads as TGTGCCACCGCCAAGGAGCGCACAGATACGCAGTATTTT. Protein: CATAKERTDTQYF. The chain has TRBV24-1 and TRBJ2-3, with D unclear. Germline CDR1 is KGHDR and CDR2 is SFDVKD. Trimming left V 9 bases short and J 1 base short, with 10 bases between. CDR3 size: 13 residues.

V gene TRBV2 combines with J gene TRBJ1-1; 7 nucleotides line up with TRBD1. The length of the CDR3 is 14 residues. The germline CDR1 and CDR2 sequences are SNHLY and FYNNEI. V trimming: 0 bases; J trimming: 7 bases; junction bases outside the gene matches: 5. CDR3 sequence: CASSEAGQNYEAFF. CDR3 bases: TGTGCCAGCAGTGAAGCGGGACAGAATTATGAAGCTTTCTTT.

The rearrangement uses TRBV6-2 or TRBV6-3 and TRBJ2-1, with D possibly matching TRBD2 (6 bases). Trimming took 4 bases from V and 8 from J, leaving 21 bases between them. CDR3 size: 16 residues. Germline V CDR1 and CDR2: MNHEY, SVGEGT. CDR3 sequence reads: CASSFRDSQRGYEQFF. DNA of the CDR3: TGTGCCAGCAGTTTCCGGGACTCGCAACGGGGATATGAGCAGTTCTTC.

The gene calls are TRBV7-2 and TRBJ1-4; no clear D gene. Trimming took off 4 bases at V and 5 bases at J, with 11 bases between the two ends. In germline, CDR1 is SGHTA, CDR2 FQGNSA. The CDR3 covers 14 residues. CDR3 residues: CASSSIPANEKLFF. The CDR3 DNA reads as TGTGCCAGCAGCTCGATTCCGGCAAATGAAAAACTGTTTTTT.

The chain employs TRBV7-9 and TRBJ1-2; D remains unclear. Germline CDR1 is SEHNR and CDR2 is FQNEAQ (reference sequence). V was pared by 4 bases and J by 8 bases, with 20 bases between. This CDR3 region has 15 residues. The CDR3 DNA is TGTGCCAGCAGCTCCCCGGGTACTGGGTCAGAGGGCTACACCTTC. It translates to CASSSPGTGSEGYTF.

V and J are TRBV6-6 and TRBJ2-7; 7 bases agree with TRBD2. The CDR3 has 13 amino acids. Germline trimming cut 6 bases from V and 7 bases from J; bases unmatched to any gene: 9. Germline CDR1 reads MNHNY; CDR2 reads SVGAGI (reference sequence). The CDR3 sequence is CASRGLTLGEQYF. CDR3 nucleotide sequence: TGTGCCAGCAGGGGACTAACCCTTGGGGAGCAGTACTTC.

This chain uses TRBV30 with TRBJ1-2; D is ambiguous. Between the trimmed V and J ends, which lost 3 bases and 4 bases, there was a span of 6 bases. Germline CDR1 GTSNPN, CDR2 SVGIG (reference sequence). The CDR3 runs to 11 residues. In DNA, the CDR3 is TGTGCCTGGAGCGCCAGCTATGGCTACACCTTC. Amino acids: CAWSASYGYTF.

This clone has just a few counts. The chain carries TRBV4-2 and TRBJ2-2, with D perhaps TRBD1 (6 bases). This CDR3 is 15 amino acids long. Trimming cost V 0 bases and J 4 bases, with 9 bases left between them. Germline assignment: CDR1 LGHNA and CDR2 YNFKEQ. The CDR3 DNA reads TGTGCCAGCAGCCAAGAACAGGGTGGCACCGGGGAGCTGTTTTTT. Residues: CASSQEQGGTGELFF.

This clone has just one count. V usage is TRBV5-5 and J usage is TRBJ2-7, with 8 bases fitting TRBD2. The V segment lost 2 bases and the J segment 1 base; nucleotides outside the gene matches: 5. Germline-derived CDR1 and CDR2 are SGHKS and YYEKEE (reference sequence). The CDR3 covers 15 residues. CDR3 sequence reads: CASSFLLAGSYEQYF. For the CDR3, the DNA is TGTGCCAGCAGCTTCTTATTAGCGGGATCCTACGAGCAGTACTTC.

V and J are TRBV27 and TRBJ2-3; weak D call: TRBD1 (5 bases). Germline CDR1 and CDR2: MNHEY and SMNVEV (reference sequence). The V end was cut by 5 bases, the J end by 5 bases, with 11 bases between. The CDR3 length is 13 residues. The CDR3 bases are TGTGCCAGCAGTACCTTAGGGGAAGATACGCAGTATTTT. Its protein product is CASSTLGEDTQYF.

The chain joins TRBV28 to TRBJ1-2; possible D gene TRBD1, 5 bases. Trimming stripped 8 bases from V and 5 bases from J, with 21 bases between. This CDR3 is built from 15 residues. Germline V gene lookup returns CDR1 MDHEN and CDR2 SYDVKM. In nucleotides, the CDR3 is TGTGCCAGCGATTCCATGGGGGGGTTATGGTATGGCTACACCTTC. Protein product: CASDSMGGLWYGYTF.

In this sample, this clone turned up once. The gene calls are TRBV6-5 and TRBJ2-5, with 9 bases fitting TRBD1. CDR3 size: 14 residues. V lost 2 bases to trimming and J lost 3 bases; unmatched junction nucleotides: 1. Germline CDR1 MNHEY, CDR2 SVGAGI. The CDR3, as DNA: TGTGCCAGCAGTTACGGGACAGGGAAAGAGACCCAGTACTTC. This codes for CASSYGTGKETQYF.

The chain carries TRBV11-1 and TRBJ2-7, with D possibly being TRBD2 (5 bases). CDR1 is SGHAT, CDR2 FQDESV, per germline (reference sequence). V lost 4 bases and J 0 bases, leaving 16 bases between the germline ends. This CDR3 spans 16 amino acids. CDR3: CASSSQDFRSSYEQYF. In nucleotides, the CDR3 is TGTGCCAGCAGCTCGCAGGACTTCCGCTCCTCCTACGAGCAGTACTTC.

The chain carries TRBV7-2 and TRBJ2-1, with 8 bases fitting TRBD2. This CDR3 comprises 14 residues. V was pared by 1 base and J by 7 bases, with 3 bases of the junction left unmatched. In germline, CDR1 is SGHTA, CDR2 FQGNSA. The DNA of the CDR3 is TGTGCCAGCAGCTTAGGGCTAGCGGGTAATGAGCAGTTCTTC. Its translation: CASSLGLAGNEQFF.

This chain uses TRBV18 with TRBJ2-3; D unresolved. The V end lost 0 bases, the J end lost 1 base, and 14 bases lay between the germline ends. Germline values: CDR1 KGHSH, CDR2 LQKENI. The CDR3 loop spans 17 amino acids. The CDR3 region has the DNA TGTGCCAGCTCACCACCGAACTTCCCTCGTGGCACAGATACGCAGTATTTT. Its protein is CASSPPNFPRGTDTQYF.

The CDR3 spells CASSLPGTYEQYF. The CDR3 DNA follows: TGTGCCAGCAGCTTACCTGGGACCTACGAGCAGTACTTC. The chain has TRBV11-2 and TRBJ2-7; D is unclear. V was cut by 2 bases and J by 2 bases, with 7 bases left in between. CDR1 is SGHAT, CDR2 FQNNGV, per germline. The CDR3 length is 13 residues.

This clone is a singleton in its sample. V and J are TRBV24-1 and TRBJ1-4; D perhaps matches TRBD1 (5 bases). The CDR3 has 16 residues. Germline values: CDR1 KGHDR, CDR2 SFDVKD. Deletions cut 5 bases from V and 7 bases from J, with 19 bases between. The CDR3 loop is CATSVSAGGHVEKLFF. The CDR3 DNA sequence: TGTGCCACCAGTGTCAGTGCGGGCGGACACGTTGAAAAACTGTTTTTT.

The V and J genes are TRBV10-3 and TRBJ2-7; TRBD1 agrees at 11 bases. The CDR3 has 15 amino acids. With 2 bases clipped from V and 4 bases from J, the junction kept 4 bases outside the gene matches. CDR1 and CDR2 (germline): ENHRY, SYGVKD. Here the CDR3 DNA reads TGTGCCATCAGTGAGGCCGGGACAGGGGGGTACGAGCAGTACTTC. Protein sequence: CAISEAGTGGYEQYF.